These 20 T cell receptor beta chains were sequenced from one sample in a study of identifying expanded T cells in peripheral blood (dated by TCRdb to the late 2010s). Library preparation employed the immunoSEQ multiplex PCR assay. This immuneACCESS table, as held by TCRdb, lists in-frame sequences with V and J called but not all clones. Of the missing ones, under half trace to an unresolved V gene in checked studies; the others have no known cause. The sample table shows roughly 75,000 clones, and 90% are seen once. The top ten constitute around 3% of the sample. The sequencing sample was made of blood. Every receptor here comes from a person aged 18 to 70 in good health.

The chain recombines TRBV19 with TRBJ1-4, with a possible D match to TRBD1 (5 bases). In germline, CDR1 is LNHDA, CDR2 SQIVND (reference sequence). There are 14 residues in the CDR3. With 7 bases removed from V and 0 bases from J, the gap between germline ends came to 9 bases. The CDR3 DNA sequence: TGTGCCAGTACCCCGACAGCAACTAATGAAAAACTGTTTTTT. It yields the protein CASTPTATNEKLFF.

This chain uses TRBV7-2 with TRBJ1-1; 9 bases agree with TRBD1. Germline-derived CDR1 and CDR2 are SGHTA and FQGNSA. V lost 5 bases to trimming and J lost 0 bases; unmatched junction nucleotides: 13. The CDR3 runs to 18 residues. The CDR3, as DNA: TGTGCCAGCAGCCCCACCGGGACAGGGATTGGGATGAACACTGAAGCTTTCTTT. Translated: CASSPTGTGIGMNTEAFF.

The chain combines TRBV18 with TRBJ2-7; D call uncertain. Trimming took off 3 bases at V and 5 bases at J, with 8 bases between the two ends. The CDR3 has 12 residues. Germline V lookup: CDR1 KGHSH, CDR2 LQKENI. As DNA, the CDR3 is TGTGCCAGCTCACCGTTACAAAACGAGCAGTACTTC. This sequence encodes CASSPLQNEQYF.

The chain employs TRBV28 and TRBJ2-4; 10 bases fit TRBD2. This CDR3 is 17 amino acids long. Germline-derived CDR1 and CDR2 are MDHEN and SYDVKM. J was trimmed by 0 bases and V by 6 bases; bases with no gene match: 8. The CDR3 DNA follows: TGTGCCAGCAGGAAACTAGCGGGGAATGTAGCCAAAAACATTCAGTACTTC. This codes for CASRKLAGNVAKNIQYF.

The chain links TRBV4-3 to TRBJ2-1, with TRBD1 as a possible D gene (6 bases). The CDR3 has 17 residues. The germline V gene encodes CDR1 LGHNA and CDR2 YSLEER. Trimming removed 1 base from V and 0 bases from J, with 13 bases in between. The CDR3 DNA follows: TGCGCCAGCAGCCAAGGTCGACAGGCCAGCTCCTACAATGAGCAGTTCTTC. Encoded protein: CASSQGRQASSYNEQFF.

V and J are TRBV6-1 and TRBJ2-7; D is possibly TRBD2 (5 bases). Trimming left V 1 base short and J 9 bases short, with 13 bases between. Germline V lookup: CDR1 MNHNS, CDR2 SASEGT. The CDR3 has 13 residues. This chain's CDR3 is CASSEVDTAAQYF. CDR3 sequence (DNA): TGTGCCAGCAGTGAAGTTGATACAGCGGCGCAGTACTTC.

This sequence joins TRBV28 and TRBJ1-2; possible D gene TRBD1, 5 bases. Trimming removed 5 bases from V and 4 bases from J, with 23 bases in between. The CDR3 length is 17 residues. Per the germline V gene, CDR1 is MDHEN and CDR2 is SYDVKM. CDR3 nucleotides: TGTGCCAGCAGTGTTTATTCCTCAGGGTGGATGACCTATGGCTACACCTTC. It translates to CASSVYSSGWMTYGYTF.

The rearrangement links TRBV9 to TRBJ1-3; D uncertain. Germline assignment: CDR1 SGDLS and CDR2 YYNGEE. Trimming removed 2 bases at V and 0 bases at J, with 6 bases between. This CDR3 is 14 amino acids long. CDR3 nucleotides: TGTGCCAGCAGCGTTTTTACCTCTGGAAACACCATATATTTT. This encodes CASSVFTSGNTIYF.

CDR3 DNA sequence: TGTGCCAGCAGCATCAATTTACAGGGGGGCAATGAGCAGTTCTTC. The encoded protein is CASSINLQGGNEQFF. The V gene is TRBV7-2, the J gene TRBJ2-1; TRBD1 aligns across 8 bases. The germline V gene encodes CDR1 SGHTA and CDR2 FQGNSA. The CDR3 is 15 residues long. The V gene end was trimmed by 5 bases and the J gene end by 6 bases; junction bases not matched to a gene: 9.

V is TRBV9 and J is TRBJ2-7; TRBD1 aligns across 9 bases. Germline trimming cut 5 bases from V and 4 bases from J; bases unmatched to any gene: 4. The CDR3 loop spans 13 amino acids. The germline gives CDR1 SGDLS, CDR2 YYNGEE. CDR3 sequence: CASSTGGAYEQYF. The DNA of the CDR3 is TGTGCCAGCAGTACAGGGGGCGCGTACGAGCAGTACTTC.

The chain carries TRBV5-1 and TRBJ1-1; TRBD1 matches at 7 bases. Trimming at V came to 2 bases and at J to 4 bases, leaving 5 bases not matched to a gene. Germline V gene data show CDR1 as SGHRS and CDR2 as YFSETQ. The CDR3 is 14 residues long. In DNA form, the CDR3 reads TGCGCCAGCAGCTTAGGGGGCTCGGTCACTGAAGCTTTCTTT. This gives the protein CASSLGGSVTEAFF.

The chain recombines TRBV2 with TRBJ2-2; D gene unclear. Trimming cost V 3 bases and J 2 bases, with 7 bases left between them. Germline assignment: CDR1 SNHLY and CDR2 FYNNEI. CDR3 length equals 14 residues. The CDR3 reads CASSDRINTGELFF. CDR3 DNA: TGTGCCAGCAGTGACCGGATAAACACCGGGGAGCTGTTTTTT.

This clone was seen a few times. The V and J genes are TRBV5-1 and TRBJ2-7; D is perhaps TRBD1 (5 bases). This CDR3 is built from 16 residues. The germline CDR1 and CDR2 sequences are SGHRS and YFSETQ. The germline V and J ends were trimmed by 3 bases and 0 bases, with 16 bases remaining between them. CDR3 nucleotide sequence: TGCGCCAGCAGCTCACGTAGACAGAATAGCTCCTACGAGCAGTACTTC. Translation gives CASSSRRQNSSYEQYF. Filled out from reference TRBV5-1 and TRBJ2-7, the complete variable domain reads KAGVTQTPRYLIKTRGQQVTLSCSPISGHRSVSWYQQTPGQGLQFLFEYFSETQRNKGNFPGRFSGRQFSNSRSEMNVSTLELGDSALYLCASSSRRQNSSYEQYFGPGTRLTVT.

The chain links TRBV28 to TRBJ2-1; D not resolved. Germline V lookup: CDR1 MDHEN, CDR2 SYDVKM. V lost 6 bases and J 10 bases, leaving 13 bases between the germline ends. The CDR3 length is 12 residues. This CDR3 is CASRTPMGEQFF. As DNA, the CDR3 is TGTGCCAGCAGGACCCCTATGGGGGAGCAGTTCTTC.

The V call is TRBV27, the J call TRBJ2-1, with 11 bases fitting TRBD2. Per the germline V gene, CDR1 is MNHEY and CDR2 is SMNVEV (reference sequence). V lost 4 bases to trimming and J lost 7 bases; unmatched junction nucleotides: 15. CDR3 length: 18 amino acids. As DNA, the CDR3 is TGTGCCAGCAGTTCCCCGTCCTTAGCGGGAGGGTCTTCGAATGAGCAGTTCTTC. It specifies CASSSPSLAGGSSNEQFF.

The genes are TRBV5-5 and TRBJ1-5; TRBD1 agrees at 7 bases. In germline, CDR1 is SGHKS, CDR2 YYEKEE (reference sequence). The CDR3 extends over 15 amino acids. The V segment lost 3 bases and the J segment 1 base; nucleotides outside the gene matches: 4. Here the CDR3 reads CASSYLQGSNQPQHF. The CDR3 DNA is TGTGCCAGCAGCTACTTACAGGGGAGCAATCAGCCCCAGCATTTT.

The CDR3 loop is CASTPRGEGPGYF. The DNA for the CDR3 is TGTGCCAGCACCCCCCGGGGAGAGGGGCCGGGGTACTTC. The J gene is TRBJ2-7, the V gene TRBV9, with D perhaps TRBD1 or TRBD2 (5 bases each). The germline gives CDR1 SGDLS, CDR2 YYNGEE. The germline V and J ends were trimmed by 6 bases and 12 bases, with 22 bases remaining between them. CDR3 size: 13 residues. The full variable domain, its missing parts supplied by reference TRBV9 and TRBJ2-7, is DSGVTQTPKHLITATGQRVTLRCSPRSGDLSVYWYQQSLDQGLQFLIQYYNGEERAKGNILERFSAQQFPDLHSELNLSSLELGDSALYFCASTPRGEGPGYFGPGTRLTVT.

CDR3 region: CASSASSGFGNEQFF. The CDR3 nucleotides are TGTGCCAGTAGTGCCTCCTCGGGGTTCGGCAATGAGCAGTTCTTC. The chain joins TRBV19 to TRBJ2-1; possible D gene TRBD2, 5 bases. CDR1 is LNHDA and CDR2 is SQIVND in the germline V gene (reference sequence). The CDR3 runs to 15 residues. V lost 5 bases to trimming and J lost 6 bases, with 17 bases between them.

A word on this clone: A read error may account for a junction end that differs from germline. The chain recombines TRBV28 with TRBJ1-1, with 8 bases aligning to TRBD1. The CDR3 has 17 amino acids. CDR1 is MDHEN and CDR2 is SYDVKM in the germline V gene. The CDR3 DNA is TGTGCCAGCAGTCAAGCCCCTGGACAGGGTATGGAGATCCGTTTCCCCTTT. This encodes CASSQAPGQGMEIRFPF.

This clone was observed once. The genes are TRBV4-3 and TRBJ2-3, with a weak D call TRBD2 (6 bases). Germline loops: CDR1 LGHNA, CDR2 YSLEER. The CDR3 runs to 18 residues. Trimming stripped 0 bases from V and 0 bases from J, with 16 bases between. Written as DNA, the CDR3 is TGCGCCAGCAGCCAAGAAGTTGCCTTCGGGACTAGCACAGATACGCAGTATTTT. As protein: CASSQEVAFGTSTDTQYF.